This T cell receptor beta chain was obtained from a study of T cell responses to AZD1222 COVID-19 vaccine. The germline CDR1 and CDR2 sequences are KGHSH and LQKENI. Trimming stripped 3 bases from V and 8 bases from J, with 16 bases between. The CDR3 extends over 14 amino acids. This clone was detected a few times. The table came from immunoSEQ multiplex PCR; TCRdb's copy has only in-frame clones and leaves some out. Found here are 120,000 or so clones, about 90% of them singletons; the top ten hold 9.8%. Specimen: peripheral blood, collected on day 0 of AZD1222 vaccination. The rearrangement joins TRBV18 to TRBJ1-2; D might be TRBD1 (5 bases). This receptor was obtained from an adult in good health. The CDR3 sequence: CASSPSSGTGGYTF. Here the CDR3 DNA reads TGTGCCAGCTCACCCTCTTCGGGGACTGGCGGCTACACCTTC.